What follows are 15 T cell receptor beta chains derived from one specimen sequenced in a study of blood T cell repertoires in COVID-19. Produced via immunoSEQ multiplex PCR; TCRdb's table is partial and in-frame only. Altogether 50,000 to 65,000 clones are present, 84% being singletons, with the ten largest covering about 16%. Sequencing was done on a sample of peripheral blood. Receptors originate from a man between 60 and 75 years old with COVID-19, enrolled during active disease.

The chain has TRBV7-3 and TRBJ2-1; 9 bases line up with TRBD2. Trimming cost V 1 base and J 9 bases; bases outside gene matches: 7. CDR1 is SGHTA and CDR2 is FQGTGA in the germline V gene. The CDR3 is 15 amino acids. This CDR3 reads CASSLKSGGLGEQFF. The CDR3 nucleotides read TGTGCCAGCAGCTTAAAAAGCGGGGGGCTGGGTGAGCAGTTCTTC. Full variable domain (remainder filled in from reference TRBV7-3 and TRBJ2-1): GAGVSQTPSNKVTEKGKYVELRCDPISGHTALYWYRQSLGQGPEFLIYFQGTGAADDSGLPNDRFFAVRPEGSVSTLKIQRTERGDSAVYLCASSLKSGGLGEQFFGPGTRLTVL.

V is TRBV6-5 and J is TRBJ1-1; 7 bases match TRBD1. The germline V gene encodes CDR1 MNHEY and CDR2 SVGAGI. The V gene end was trimmed by 5 bases and the J gene end by 2 bases; junction bases not matched to a gene: 8. This CDR3 contains 15 residues. CDR3 sequence: CASSRRDSGNTEAFF. CDR3 bases: TGTGCCAGCAGTCGACGGGACAGTGGAAACACTGAAGCTTTCTTT.

This rearrangement joins TRBV2 to TRBJ2-6, with 8 positions matching TRBD1. Germline lookup yields CDR1 SNHLY and CDR2 FYNNEI. This CDR3 spans 18 amino acids. J was trimmed by 0 bases and V by 6 bases; bases with no gene match: 10. DNA of the CDR3: TGTGCCAGCAGACACCCGGGACAGGAACCCTCTGGGGCCAACGTCCTGACTTTC. Protein sequence: CASRHPGQEPSGANVLTF.

This clone has only one observation. The gene calls are TRBV12-1 and TRBJ2-2; the table names TRBD1, a call not compared with the DNA. TRBV12-1 is deemed a pseudogene. This CDR3 comprises 16 residues. CDR3 DNA: TGTGCCAGCAGCTTTGTCGGCGGGACAGTTACCGGGGAGCTGTTTTTT. Translating it yields CASSFVGGTVTGELFF.

The gene calls are TRBV10-1 and TRBJ2-1; perhaps TRBD2 as D (6 bases). This CDR3 contains 13 residues. Germline CDR1 is WNHNN and CDR2 is SYGVQD (reference sequence). Trimming removed 6 bases at V and 5 bases at J, with 11 bases between. This chain's CDR3 is CASSLTRDNEQFF. Written as DNA, the CDR3 is TGCGCCAGCAGCCTGACTAGGGACAATGAGCAGTTCTTC.

The chain joins TRBV3-1 (or the pseudogene TRBV3-2) to TRBJ2-1; 11 bases fit TRBD2. In germline, CDR1 is LGHDT, CDR2 YNNKEL (reference sequence). The trim removed 1 base at V and 6 bases at J, leaving 2 bases unmatched. The CDR3 totals 15 residues. The CDR3 DNA is TGTGCCAGCAGCCAAGGGCTAGCGGGAGGCAATGAGCAGTTCTTC. Amino acids: CASSQGLAGGNEQFF.

The chain employs TRBV12-3 or TRBV12-4 and TRBJ1-2; D not resolved. There are 11 residues in the CDR3. V lost 5 bases and J 8 bases, leaving 9 bases between the germline ends. The CDR3 sequence is CASSTFRGYTF. Here the CDR3 DNA reads TGTGCCAGCAGTACGTTCCGGGGCTACACCTTC.

This chain links TRBV3-1 (or the pseudogene TRBV3-2) with TRBJ2-3; TRBD2 agrees at 8 bases. The CDR3 length is 16 residues. Germline CDR1 is LGHDT and CDR2 is YNNKEL (reference sequence). The trim removed 1 base at V and 2 bases at J, leaving 5 bases unmatched. The CDR3 nucleotides read TGTGCCAGCAGCCAAGGGGTTAGCGGGAACACAGATACGCAGTATTTT. Translation: CASSQGVSGNTDTQYF.

This clone was observed once. J is TRBJ1-1 and V is TRBV21-1. TRBV21-1 is annotated as a pseudogene. The CDR3 contains 11 residues. Here the CDR3 reads CASSKAIEAFF. CDR3 sequence (DNA): TGTGCCAGCAGCAAAGCTATTGAAGCTTTCTTT.

The chain uses TRBV24-1 and TRBJ2-3; a possible D gene is TRBD1 (6 bases). With 4 bases removed from V and 0 bases from J, the gap between germline ends came to 10 bases. The CDR3 is 15 residues long. The V gene's germline CDR1 is KGHDR and CDR2 SFDVKD. The CDR3 bases are TGTGCCACCAGTGAAGACAGGTCTAGCACAGATACGCAGTATTTT. This encodes CATSEDRSSTDTQYF.

This clone occurred once. The chain employs TRBV13 and TRBJ1-1; unclear D gene. Trimming removed 0 bases at V and 1 base at J, with 3 bases between. The CDR3 runs 13 residues. CDR1 is PRHDT, CDR2 FYEKMQ, per germline (reference sequence). The CDR3 loop is CASSLGQNTEAFF. The CDR3 DNA reads TGTGCCAGCAGCTTAGGCCAGAACACTGAAGCTTTCTTT.

The rearrangement joins TRBV5-6 to TRBJ2-5, with 7 nucleotides matching TRBD2. The CDR3 consists of 13 residues. Looked up from germline, CDR1 is SGHDT and CDR2 is YYEEEE. V lost 4 bases, J lost 5 bases, and 5 bases stayed unmatched. CDR3 bases: TGTGCCAGCAGCCGGACTAGAGCCGAGACCCAGTACTTC. Translated: CASSRTRAETQYF.

The chain employs TRBV7-3 and TRBJ2-7, with D maybe TRBD2 (5 bases). This CDR3 has 13 amino acids. From germline, CDR1 is SGHTA and CDR2 FQGTGA. Trimming stripped 1 base from V and 9 bases from J, with 13 bases between. The CDR3 sequence: CASSLNPGKGQYF. The CDR3 DNA reads TGTGCCAGCAGCTTAAATCCGGGGAAGGGGCAGTACTTC.

The chain employs TRBV6-5 and TRBJ1-4; unclear D gene. CDR1 and CDR2 from the germline V gene are MNHEY and SVGAGI. The V and J ends lost 0 bases and 5 bases respectively, with 10 bases between them. The CDR3 is 15 residues long. CDR3 in amino acids: CASSYSWSNNEKLFF. CDR3 DNA sequence: TGTGCCAGCAGTTACTCGTGGAGTAACAATGAAAAACTGTTTTTT.

This clone was counted only a few times. The CDR3 bases are TGTGCCACCAGTGATAACGGAGCGGACTACGAGCAGTACTTC. Its translation is CATSDNGADYEQYF. The J gene is TRBJ2-7, the V gene TRBV24-1; tentatively, D is TRBD2 (5 bases). The CDR3 contains 14 residues. Trimming took off 3 bases at V and 3 bases at J, with 11 bases between the two ends. Germline V gene data show CDR1 as KGHDR and CDR2 as SFDVKD.